The text below deals with one TCR beta chain. With a much larger clone just one base away, this may be a read error. The data were obtained in a study of T cells in Graves' hyperthyroidism and ophthalmopathy. RNA transcripts served as the template for amplifying TCR beta CDR3 regions. First-round RT-PCR targeting the TCR CDR3 was performed with the HTBI primer set. MiXCR, applied by TCRdb to the multiplex PCR reads, yields one record per CDR3 protein. The table records about 590,000 distinct CDR3 sequences, around 16% of them present only once. Germline-derived CDR1 and CDR2 are SGHRS and YFSETQ. J was trimmed by 1 base and V by 0 bases; bases with no gene match: 8. The CDR3 contains 18 residues.

The TCR comes from a woman aged 25 to 39 with Graves' hyperthyroidism. The sequenced sample was blood. The rearrangement links TRBV5-1 to TRBJ2-1, with 9 bases fitting TRBD2. CDR3 amino acids: CASSLGLAAKPSYNEQFF. Written as DNA, the CDR3 is TGCGCCAGCAGCTTGGGACTAGCGGCAAAGCCTTCCTACAATGAGCAGTTCTTC.